These 21 T cell receptor beta chains were all obtained from the same sample, sequenced in a study of shared clonotypes between healthy human individuals. Sequencing was performed with immunoSEQ multiplex PCR; in TCRdb, only in-frame clones are kept and a portion is missing. This table has roughly 1,000,000 clones, 70% to 80% appearing once. Sample: memory CD4+ T cells from PBMCs. Subset of the sample: CD45RA-negative fraction. The receptor set was obtained from a man aged 18 to 35 in good health. Some clones in this sample may be carry-over from other donors' samples.

V and J are TRBV15 and TRBJ2-3; D call uncertain. CDR1 is LNHNV and CDR2 is YYDKDF in the germline V gene (reference sequence). Trimming removed 0 bases at V and 6 bases at J, with 7 bases between. The CDR3 length is 13 residues. CDR3 DNA: TGTGCCACCAGCAGAGATATGATGGATACGCAGTATTTT. Translation: CATSRDMMDTQYF.

This clone was seen once. The J gene is TRBJ1-2, the V gene TRBV2; 10 nucleotides agree with TRBD1. This CDR3 is 16 amino acids long. Germline V gene lookup returns CDR1 SNHLY and CDR2 FYNNEI. V gave up 6 bases and J gave up 4 bases; unmatched junction bases: 11. The CDR3 reads CASRGPWGQGIYGYTF. The CDR3 coding sequence is TGTGCCAGCAGGGGACCATGGGGACAGGGGATCTATGGCTACACCTTC.

The chain is built from TRBV5-8 and TRBJ1-5; D not resolved. Trimming pared 0 bases from V and 7 bases from J, leaving 14 bases between. CDR3 length: 15 residues. CDR1 is SGHTS, CDR2 YDEGEE, per germline. The CDR3 DNA is TGTGCCAGCAGCTTGGTTTTCGGGGTAGGCCAGCCCCAGCATTTT. It translates to CASSLVFGVGQPQHF.

CDR3 region: CASSDRGKNEQFF. CDR3 in DNA: TGTGCCAGCAGTGATCGCGGGAAGAATGAGCAGTTCTTC. The V call is TRBV25-1, the J call TRBJ2-1; TRBD2 is a possible D gene (6 bases). CDR1 is MGHDK and CDR2 is SYGVNS in the germline V gene. V lost 3 bases, J lost 7 bases, and 10 bases lay in between. The CDR3 has 13 residues. Based on the CDR3 plus reference TRBV25-1 and TRBJ2-1, the full variable domain is EADIYQTPRYLVIGTGKKITLECSQTMGHDKMYWYQQDPGMELHLIHYSYGVNSTEKGDLSSESTVSRIRTEHFPLTLESARPSHTSQYLCASSDRGKNEQFFGPGTRLTVL.

The V and J genes are TRBV7-9 and TRBJ2-2, with a tentative D call TRBD2 (6 bases). The CDR3 is 13 amino acids. V was cut by 5 bases and J by 7 bases, with 11 bases left in between. Germline CDR1 and CDR2: SEHNR and FQNEAQ (reference sequence). As DNA, the CDR3 is TGTGCCAGCAGCGCCGACGGGGGCGGGGAGCTGTTTTTT. Translated: CASSADGGGELFF.

The genes are TRBV5-1 and TRBJ2-7; D gene unclear. V was pared by 1 base and J by 7 bases, with 9 bases between. The germline gives CDR1 SGHRS, CDR2 YFSETQ. The CDR3 covers 12 residues. The CDR3 region has the DNA TGCGCCAGCAGCTTGCCGGCCAGGGAGCAGTACTTC. This translates into CASSLPAREQYF.

The chain uses TRBV5-1 and TRBJ2-7; TRBD2 matches 7 bases. Germline V gene data show CDR1 as SGHRS and CDR2 as YFSETQ. The V and J ends lost 4 bases and 3 bases, in that order; junction bases with no gene match: 7. The CDR3 has 14 amino acids. The CDR3 nucleotides read TGCGCCAGCAGCGTTTCCAGCGGGAACTACGAGCAGTACTTC. The encoded protein is CASSVSSGNYEQYF.

The chain employs TRBV7-2 and TRBJ2-7, with TRBD1 identical over 7 bases. V shed 0 bases, J shed 4 bases, and the junction held 6 bases outside the gene matches. Germline V gives CDR1 SGHTA, CDR2 FQGNSA. The CDR3 length is 15 residues. Written as DNA, the CDR3 is TGTGCCAGCAGCTTAGCGAAGACAGGGCTATACGAGCAGTACTTC. Its protein product is CASSLAKTGLYEQYF.

The chain combines TRBV7-8 with TRBJ1-2; D perhaps matches TRBD1 (5 bases). There are 16 residues in the CDR3. Trimming took off 1 base at V and 2 bases at J, with 14 bases between the two ends. Looked up from germline, CDR1 is SGHVS and CDR2 is FQNEAQ. As DNA, the CDR3 is TGTGCCAGCAGCTTAGGGGCGGTACAGGTCAACTATGGCTACACCTTC. Translation: CASSLGAVQVNYGYTF. Using reference TRBV7-8 and TRBJ1-2 for the parts outside the CDR3, the full variable domain is GAGVSQSPRYKVAKRGQDVALRCDPISGHVSLFWYQQALGQGPEFLTYFQNEAQLDKSGLPSDRFFAERPEGSVSTLKIQRTQQEDSAVYLCASSLGAVQVNYGYTFGSGTRLTVV.

The CDR3 spells CASSFRQGSVLGYTF. The CDR3 nucleotides read TGTGCCAGCAGTTTCCGACAGGGGTCAGTTCTTGGCTACACCTTC. The chain recombines TRBV28 with TRBJ1-2; 8 nucleotides line up with TRBD1. The V segment lost 3 bases and the J segment 7 bases; nucleotides outside the gene matches: 10. Germline loops: CDR1 MDHEN, CDR2 SYDVKM. The CDR3 consists of 15 residues.

This clone was observed a handful of times. V and J are TRBV16 and TRBJ1-1, with D hard to call. Germline CDR1 is KGHSY and CDR2 is FQNENV. Between the trimmed V and J ends, which lost 3 bases and 4 bases, there was a span of 12 bases. The CDR3 has 14 residues. CDR3 in DNA: TGTGCCAGCAGCCAGAACACCTTGGGCACTGAAGCTTTCTTT. This translates into CASSQNTLGTEAFF.

Concerning this clone: This sample also contains other DNA sequences that code for the same CDR3. The chain carries TRBV7-8 and TRBJ2-1; D is unclear. The CDR3 spans 11 residues. Per the germline V gene, CDR1 is SGHVS and CDR2 is FQNEAQ. V lost 5 bases and J 2 bases, leaving 1 base between the germline ends. The CDR3 protein is CASSPYNEQFF. In DNA, the CDR3 is TGTGCCAGCAGCCCCTACAATGAGCAGTTCTTC.

The genes are TRBV2 and TRBJ1-2, with D possibly TRBD1 on 6 matching bases. From germline, CDR1 is SNHLY and CDR2 FYNNEI. V was clipped by 3 bases and J by 3 bases, with 11 bases between them. This CDR3 is built from 14 residues. The chain's CDR3 is CASSEQGRDYGYTF. Written as DNA, the CDR3 is TGTGCCAGCAGTGAGCAGGGGCGGGACTATGGCTACACCTTC.

The chain employs TRBV5-4 and TRBJ2-4; TRBD2 aligns across 8 bases. V was pared by 4 bases and J by 8 bases, with 11 bases of the junction left unmatched. The V gene's germline CDR1 is SGHNT and CDR2 YYREEE (reference sequence). CDR3 length: 15 residues. The CDR3: CASSRGPGRGDIQYF. Written as DNA, the CDR3 is TGTGCCAGCAGCAGGGGTCCCGGGAGGGGCGACATTCAGTACTTC.

This chain joins TRBV29-1 and TRBJ2-7, with D hard to call. CDR3 size: 12 residues. Trimming took off 4 bases at V and 0 bases at J, with 7 bases between the two ends. Germline V gene sequence: CDR1 SQVTM, CDR2 ANQGSEA. The CDR3: CSVVLSSYEQYF. CDR3 nucleotides: TGCAGCGTTGTCCTAAGCTCCTACGAGCAGTACTTC.

Concerning this clone itself: With only one base between it and a far larger clone, this is likely a read error. Other nucleotide sequences in the sample specify the same CDR3. V usage is TRBV30 and J usage is TRBJ1-1; no firm D call. CDR3 length equals 13 residues. Germline lookup yields CDR1 GTSNPN and CDR2 SVGIG (reference sequence). Trimming took off 0 bases at V and 11 bases at J, with 16 bases between the two ends. CDR3 nucleotides: TGTGCCTGGAGTGTCCAAGATAGGGCGGGGGCTTTCTTT. As protein: CAWSVQDRAGAFF.

This sequence joins TRBV28 and TRBJ2-2; maybe TRBD1 (5 bases). From germline, CDR1 is MDHEN and CDR2 SYDVKM. CDR3 length: 15 amino acids. V lost 1 base, J lost 4 bases, and 10 bases lay in between. The CDR3 DNA is TGTGCCAGCAGTTTATTTAGACAGAGCACCGGGGAGCTGTTTTTT. Its protein product is CASSLFRQSTGELFF.

The chain joins TRBV19 to TRBJ2-2, with 15 bases fitting TRBD2. CDR1 and CDR2 (germline): LNHDA, SQIVND (reference sequence). This CDR3 comprises 17 residues. V lost 6 bases, J lost 4 bases, and 6 bases stayed unmatched. The DNA of the CDR3 is TGTGCCAGTAGGCTCGGGACTAGCGGGAGGATCACCGGGGAGCTGTTTTTT. Its translation is CASRLGTSGRITGELFF.

The chain joins TRBV5-5 to TRBJ1-4, with a possible D match to TRBD1 (6 bases). Deletions cut 1 base from V and 7 bases from J, with 14 bases between. The CDR3 covers 15 residues. Germline assignment: CDR1 SGHKS and CDR2 YYEKEE (reference sequence). This CDR3 reads CASSLRGARGEKLFF. CDR3 DNA: TGTGCCAGCAGCTTGAGGGGGGCACGAGGTGAAAAACTGTTTTTT.

As to this clone: Different DNA sequences within this sample yield the same CDR3. The chain carries TRBV5-1 and TRBJ2-6; no firm D call. The germline CDR1 and CDR2 sequences are SGHRS and YFSETQ. V lost 0 bases and J lost 4, with 11 bases in between. The CDR3 runs 16 residues. The CDR3 coding sequence is TGCGCCAGCAGCTTGGGGGCTCTTTCCGGGGCCAACGTCCTGACTTTC. This encodes CASSLGALSGANVLTF.

This chain connects TRBV19 to TRBJ1-3; D unclear. The CDR3 sequence is 12 residues long. Germline V gene sequence: CDR1 LNHDA, CDR2 SQIVND (reference sequence). V lost 4 bases and J 4 bases, leaving 5 bases between the germline ends. CDR3 DNA sequence: TGTGCCAGTAGTACGGCGGGAAACACCATATATTTT. This translates into CASSTAGNTIYF.